These 8 T cell receptor beta chains were sequenced from one sample in a study of CD8+ T cells in alopecia areata. After isolation, RNA underwent reverse transcription to generate cDNA as the sequencing template. TCRdb keeps only in-frame clones here, not all; method: immunoSEQ multiplex PCR. The data contain 150,000 or so clones, 55% of them singletons. Sequencing was carried out using CD4+ T cells sorted from blood. The receptor set was obtained from a human donor in good health.

V is TRBV30 and J is TRBJ1-3; D remains unclear. Germline values: CDR1 GTSNPN, CDR2 SVGIG (reference sequence). The CDR3 runs 15 residues. V was cut by 0 bases and J by 0 bases, with 9 bases left in between. Here the CDR3 reads CAWSVRSNSGNTIYF. CDR3 in DNA: TGTGCCTGGAGTGTACGCAGCAACTCTGGAAACACCATATATTTT.

The chain uses TRBV25-1 and TRBJ2-2, with D unresolved. Between the trimmed V and J ends, which lost 2 bases and 9 bases, there was a span of 13 bases. CDR3 size: 14 residues. Looked up from germline, CDR1 is MGHDK and CDR2 is SYGVNS. This chain's CDR3 is CASSEGQKVRELFF. The DNA of the CDR3 is TGTGCCAGCAGTGAAGGGCAGAAGGTCCGGGAGCTGTTTTTT.

The V call is TRBV4-1, the J call TRBJ2-4; D might be TRBD2 (6 bases). Germline CDR1 MGHRA, CDR2 YSYEKL. The CDR3 consists of 15 residues. Trimming removed 0 bases from V and 2 bases from J, with 8 bases in between. Here the CDR3 DNA reads TGCGCCAGCAGCCAAGATTGGACTACCAAAAACATTCAGTACTTC. Translation gives CASSQDWTTKNIQYF.

This sequence joins TRBV6-5 and TRBJ1-5; tentatively, D is TRBD1 (5 bases). The CDR3 length is 14 residues. Trimming shortened V by 2 bases and J by 4 bases, and 9 bases separated the two germline ends. Germline CDR1 is MNHEY and CDR2 is SVGAGI. CDR3 DNA sequence: TGTGCCAGCAGTTACAGTAGGGGTAATCAGCCCCAGCATTTT. Encoded protein: CASSYSRGNQPQHF.

This chain links TRBV18 with TRBJ1-5; D uncertain. The CDR3 has 15 residues. From germline, CDR1 is KGHSH and CDR2 LQKENI. With 1 base removed from V and 3 bases from J, the gap between germline ends came to 10 bases. CDR3 sequence: CASSPRRNNNQPQHF. The DNA for the CDR3 is TGTGCCAGCTCACCACGACGGAATAACAATCAGCCCCAGCATTTT.

This chain connects TRBV6-1 to TRBJ2-2; 13 bases agree with TRBD2. V shed 7 bases and J 8 bases; nucleotides not matched to a gene: 4. Per germline, CDR1 MNHNS and CDR2 SASEGT. The CDR3 contains 14 residues. The CDR3, as DNA: TGTGCCAGCAATGGACTAGCGGGAGTGGGGGAGCTGTTTTTT. It yields the protein CASNGLAGVGELFF.

CDR3 nucleotides: TGTGCCTGGAGGGGGGACAGGGGGAGTGAGCAGTACTTC. Protein: CAWRGDRGSEQYF. This chain links TRBV30 with TRBJ2-7, with 11 bases aligning to TRBD1. This CDR3 is 13 amino acids long. Germline CDR1 GTSNPN, CDR2 SVGIG (reference sequence). V trimming: 3 bases; J trimming: 7 bases; junction bases outside the gene matches: 5.

This chain links TRBV2 with TRBJ2-7; either TRBD1 or TRBD2 may supply D (5 bases each). Germline V gene lookup returns CDR1 SNHLY and CDR2 FYNNEI. Trimming took 7 bases from V and 2 from J, leaving 12 bases between them. This CDR3 is built from 13 residues. For the CDR3, the DNA is TGTGCCAGCAATTGGGGACCAGCCTACGAGCAGTACTTC. As protein: CASNWGPAYEQYF.